This T cell receptor (beta chain) was profiled in a study of T cell responses to AZD1222 COVID-19 vaccine. Profiling relied on immunoSEQ multiplex PCR, and the TCRdb table lists in-frame clones only, not all of them. Of 150,000 to 170,000 clones listed, about 86% are singletons. This clone was recorded only once. Germline V gene lookup returns CDR1 SGHKS and CDR2 YYEKEE (reference sequence). This CDR3 has 16 residues. J lost 6 bases, V lost 3 bases, and 8 bases had no gene match. This specimen consisted of peripheral blood, obtained on day 0 of MenACWY control vaccination. The receptor's source is an adult in good health. The chain joins TRBV5-5 to TRBJ1-6; 8 nucleotides align to TRBD1. The CDR3 region is CASSSTGGMGNSPLHF. The CDR3 DNA sequence: TGTGCCAGCAGCTCCACAGGGGGAATGGGTAATTCACCCCTCCACTTT.